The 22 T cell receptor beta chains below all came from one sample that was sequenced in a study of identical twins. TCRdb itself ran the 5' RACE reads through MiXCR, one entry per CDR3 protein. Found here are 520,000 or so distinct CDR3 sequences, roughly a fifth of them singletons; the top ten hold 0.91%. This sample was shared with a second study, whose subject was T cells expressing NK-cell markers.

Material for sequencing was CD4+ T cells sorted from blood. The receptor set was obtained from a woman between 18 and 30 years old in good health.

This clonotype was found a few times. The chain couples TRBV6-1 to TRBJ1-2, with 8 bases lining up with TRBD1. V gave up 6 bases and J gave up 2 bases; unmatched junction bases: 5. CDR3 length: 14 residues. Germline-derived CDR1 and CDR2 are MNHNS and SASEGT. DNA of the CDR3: TGTGCCAGCAGACAGACAGGGGTAAACTATGGCTACACCTTC. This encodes CASRQTGVNYGYTF.

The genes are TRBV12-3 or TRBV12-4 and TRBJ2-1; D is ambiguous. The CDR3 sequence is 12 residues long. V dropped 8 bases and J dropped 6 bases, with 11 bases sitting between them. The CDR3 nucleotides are TGTGCCAGCGCCCTGGGTCTCAATGAGCAGTTCTTC. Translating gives CASALGLNEQFF.

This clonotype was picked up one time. This chain's CDR3 is CASSFPGERNTIYF. CDR3 sequence (DNA): TGTGCCAGCAGTTTCCCAGGAGAGAGGAACACCATATATTTT. V usage is TRBV12-3 or TRBV12-4 and J usage is TRBJ1-3, with D uncertain. The CDR3 spans 14 residues. With 3 bases removed from V and 7 bases from J, the gap between germline ends came to 13 bases.

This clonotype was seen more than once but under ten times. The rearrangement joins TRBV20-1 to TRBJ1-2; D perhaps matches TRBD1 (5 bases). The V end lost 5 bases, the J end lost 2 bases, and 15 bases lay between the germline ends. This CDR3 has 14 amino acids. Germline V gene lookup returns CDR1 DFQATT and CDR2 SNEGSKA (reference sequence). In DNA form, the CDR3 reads TGCAGTGCTGGCGGGACGGCGCAGAACTATGGCTACACCTTC. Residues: CSAGGTAQNYGYTF.

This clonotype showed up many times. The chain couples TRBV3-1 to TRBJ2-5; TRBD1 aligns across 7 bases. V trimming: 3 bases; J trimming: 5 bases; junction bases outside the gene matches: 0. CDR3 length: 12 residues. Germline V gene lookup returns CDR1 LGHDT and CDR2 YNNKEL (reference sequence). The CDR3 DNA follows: TGTGCCAGCAGCCAGGACAGGGAGACCCAGTACTTC. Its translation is CASSQDRETQYF.

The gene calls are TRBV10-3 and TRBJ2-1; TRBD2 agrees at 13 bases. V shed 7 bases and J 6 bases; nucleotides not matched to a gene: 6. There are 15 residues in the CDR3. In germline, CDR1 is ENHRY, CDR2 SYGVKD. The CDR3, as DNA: TGTGCCATCAATCCAACTAGCGGGGGGGCCAATGAGCAGTTCTTC. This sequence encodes CAINPTSGGANEQFF.

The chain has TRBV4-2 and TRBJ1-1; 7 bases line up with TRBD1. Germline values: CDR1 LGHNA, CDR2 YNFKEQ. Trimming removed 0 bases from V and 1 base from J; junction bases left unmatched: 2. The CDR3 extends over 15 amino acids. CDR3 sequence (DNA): TGTGCCAGCAGCCAAGATAGGGACAGGAACACTGAAGCTTTCTTT. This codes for CASSQDRDRNTEAFF.

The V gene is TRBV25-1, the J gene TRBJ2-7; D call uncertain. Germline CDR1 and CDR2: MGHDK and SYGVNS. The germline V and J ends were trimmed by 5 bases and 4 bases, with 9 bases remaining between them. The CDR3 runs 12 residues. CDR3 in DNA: TGTGCCAGCAGTCCCATGGGGTACGAGCAGTACTTC. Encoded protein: CASSPMGYEQYF.

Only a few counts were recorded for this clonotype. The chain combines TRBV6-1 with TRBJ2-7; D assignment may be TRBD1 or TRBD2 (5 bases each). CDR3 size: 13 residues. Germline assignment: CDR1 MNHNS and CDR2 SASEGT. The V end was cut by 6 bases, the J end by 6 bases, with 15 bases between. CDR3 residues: CASRGTGASEQYF. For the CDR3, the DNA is TGTGCCAGCAGGGGGACCGGGGCCTCCGAGCAGTACTTC.

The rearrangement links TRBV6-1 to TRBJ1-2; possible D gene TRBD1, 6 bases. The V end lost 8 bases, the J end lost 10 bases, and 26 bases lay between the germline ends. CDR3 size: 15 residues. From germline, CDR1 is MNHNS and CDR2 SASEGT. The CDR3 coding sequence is TGTGCCAGCCGAAACCCGGGGGCAGGGTTTATCGTCTACACCTTC. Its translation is CASRNPGAGFIVYTF.

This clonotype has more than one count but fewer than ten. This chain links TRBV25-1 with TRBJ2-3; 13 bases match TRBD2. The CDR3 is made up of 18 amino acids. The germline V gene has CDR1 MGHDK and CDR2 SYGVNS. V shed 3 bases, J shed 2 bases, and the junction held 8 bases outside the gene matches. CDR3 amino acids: CASSDMRLAGGSTDTQYF. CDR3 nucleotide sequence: TGTGCCAGCAGTGACATGAGACTAGCGGGGGGATCCACAGATACGCAGTATTTT.

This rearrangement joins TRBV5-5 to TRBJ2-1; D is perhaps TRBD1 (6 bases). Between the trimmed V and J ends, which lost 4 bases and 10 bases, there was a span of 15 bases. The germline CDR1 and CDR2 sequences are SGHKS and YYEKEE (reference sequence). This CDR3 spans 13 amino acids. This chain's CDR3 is CASSPIDRREQFF. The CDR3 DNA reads TGTGCCAGCAGCCCCATCGACAGGCGAGAGCAGTTCTTC.

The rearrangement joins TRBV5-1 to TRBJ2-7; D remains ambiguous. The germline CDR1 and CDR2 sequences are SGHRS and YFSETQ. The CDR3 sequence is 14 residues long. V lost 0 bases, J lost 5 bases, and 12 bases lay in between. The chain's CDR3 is CASSLAQSFDEQYF. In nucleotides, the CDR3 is TGCGCCAGCAGCTTGGCACAGTCTTTCGACGAGCAGTACTTC.

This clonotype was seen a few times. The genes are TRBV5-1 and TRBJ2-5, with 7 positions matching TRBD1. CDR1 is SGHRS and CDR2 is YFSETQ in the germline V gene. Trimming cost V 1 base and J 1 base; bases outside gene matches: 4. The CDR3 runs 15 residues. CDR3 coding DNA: TGCGCCAGCAGCTTGTACCGGGACAGCCAAGAGACCCAGTACTTC. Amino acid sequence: CASSLYRDSQETQYF.

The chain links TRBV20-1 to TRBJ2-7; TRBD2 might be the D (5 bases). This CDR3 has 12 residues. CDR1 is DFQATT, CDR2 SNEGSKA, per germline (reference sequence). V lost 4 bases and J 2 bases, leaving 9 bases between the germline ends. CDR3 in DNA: TGCAGTGCTACGCGGGTGGCCTACGAGCAGTACTTC. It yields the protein CSATRVAYEQYF.

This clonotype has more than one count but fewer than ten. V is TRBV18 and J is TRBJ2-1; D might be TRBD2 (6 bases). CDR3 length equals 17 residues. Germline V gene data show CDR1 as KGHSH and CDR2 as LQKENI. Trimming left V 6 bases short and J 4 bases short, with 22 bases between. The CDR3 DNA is TGTGCCAGCTCCGCGAACGATGTGGGGGGATTTTACAATGAGCAGTTCTTC. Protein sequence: CASSANDVGGFYNEQFF.

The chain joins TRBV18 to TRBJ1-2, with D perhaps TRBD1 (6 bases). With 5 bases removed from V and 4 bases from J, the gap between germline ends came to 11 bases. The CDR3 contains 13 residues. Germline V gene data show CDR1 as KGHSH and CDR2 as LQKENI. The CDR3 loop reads CASSADSFYGYTF. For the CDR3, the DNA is TGTGCCAGCTCAGCGGACAGCTTCTATGGCTACACCTTC.

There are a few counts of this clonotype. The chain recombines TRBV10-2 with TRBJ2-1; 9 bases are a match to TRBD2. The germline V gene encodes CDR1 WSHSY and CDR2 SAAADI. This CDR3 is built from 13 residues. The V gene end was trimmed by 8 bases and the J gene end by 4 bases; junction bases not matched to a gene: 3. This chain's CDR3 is CASAGGGYNEQFF. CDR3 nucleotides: TGCGCCAGCGCGGGGGGGGGTTACAATGAGCAGTTCTTC.

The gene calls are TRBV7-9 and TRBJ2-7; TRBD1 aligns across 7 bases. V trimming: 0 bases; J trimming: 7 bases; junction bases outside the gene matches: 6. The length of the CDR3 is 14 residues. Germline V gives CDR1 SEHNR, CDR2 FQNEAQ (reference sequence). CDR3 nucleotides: TGTGCCAGCAGCTTAGCCCTCAGACAGGGAGAGCAGTACTTC. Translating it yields CASSLALRQGEQYF.

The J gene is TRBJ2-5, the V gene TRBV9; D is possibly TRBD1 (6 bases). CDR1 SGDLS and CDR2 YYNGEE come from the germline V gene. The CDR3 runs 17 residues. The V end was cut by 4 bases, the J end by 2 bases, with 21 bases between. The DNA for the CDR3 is TGTGCCAGCAGCCCAGGCCCCCCCCAGGGGAGACAAGAGACCCAGTACTTC. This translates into CASSPGPPQGRQETQYF. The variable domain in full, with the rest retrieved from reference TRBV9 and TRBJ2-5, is DSGVTQTPKHLITATGQRVTLRCSPRSGDLSVYWYQQSLDQGLQFLIQYYNGEERAKGNILERFSAQQFPDLHSELNLSSLELGDSALYFCASSPGPPQGRQETQYFGPGTRLLVL.

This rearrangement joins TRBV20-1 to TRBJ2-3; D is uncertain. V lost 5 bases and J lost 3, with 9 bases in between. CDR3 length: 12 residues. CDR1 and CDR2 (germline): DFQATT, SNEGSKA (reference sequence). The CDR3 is CSARGRTDTQYF. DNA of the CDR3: TGCAGTGCTCGAGGAAGAACAGATACGCAGTATTTT.

The CDR3 sequence is CASSFAGVGEQYF. In DNA, the CDR3 is TGTGCCAGCAGTTTTGCTGGTGTGGGCGAGCAGTACTTC. V and J are TRBV25-1 and TRBJ2-7; no reliable D call. Per germline, CDR1 MGHDK and CDR2 SYGVNS. This CDR3 spans 13 amino acids. V lost 5 bases to trimming and J lost 6 bases, with 14 bases between them.